The 26 T cell receptor beta chains presented below share a single source sample, sequenced in a study of T-cell reconstitution after alpha-beta-depleted transplantation in children. A library of TCRbeta sequences, prepared with unique molecular identifiers, was generated. In TCRdb, the PCR reads were re-called with MiXCR into one record per CDR3 protein. The repertoire holds about 240,000 distinct CDR3 sequences, with more than 10% as singletons. Source: PBMCs from the stem cell graft donor, taken from the stem cell graft. The receptor set was obtained from a human donor who donated a stem cell graft to a child with acute lymphoblastic leukemia.

This clonotype has ten or more counts. The chain joins TRBV7-9 to TRBJ1-2; TRBD1 agrees at 8 bases. Germline-derived CDR1 and CDR2 are SEHNR and FQNEAQ (reference sequence). The junction had 8 bases not matched to a gene; V was cut back by 3 bases and J by 8 bases. This CDR3 contains 14 residues. As DNA, the CDR3 is TGTGCCAGCAGCTTTTCGACAGGGGAGGGCGGCTACACCTTC. Its protein is CASSFSTGEGGYTF.

The chain has TRBV4-2 and TRBJ2-3, with TRBD2 identical over 9 bases. This CDR3 comprises 17 residues. Germline lookup yields CDR1 LGHNA and CDR2 YNFKEQ. Losses at the gene ends were 2 bases for V and 4 bases for J; bases not matched to a gene: 10. CDR3 sequence: CASSQTHSGSLADTQYF. CDR3 nucleotides: TGTGCCAGCAGCCAAACTCATAGCGGGAGTTTGGCAGATACGCAGTATTTT.

Many counts were recorded for this clonotype. V gene TRBV5-1 combines with J gene TRBJ1-2; no reliable D call. The CDR3 loop spans 11 amino acids. V was pared by 0 bases and J by 7 bases, with 4 bases between. Germline-derived CDR1 and CDR2 are SGHRS and YFSETQ. The CDR3 DNA is TGCGCCAGCAGCTTGGGTTCTGGCTACACCTTC. Its protein product is CASSLGSGYTF.

This clonotype was observed at least ten times. The chain combines TRBV10-3 with TRBJ2-2, with D perhaps matching TRBD1 (6 bases). Germline assignment: CDR1 ENHRY and CDR2 SYGVKD. V was cut by 9 bases and J by 6 bases, with 17 bases left in between. The CDR3 contains 14 residues. DNA of the CDR3: TGTGCCATGGGGGAAGCAGGGGATGCCGGGGAGCTGTTTTTT. It codes for CAMGEAGDAGELFF.

Ten or more counts support this clonotype. This chain joins TRBV5-1 and TRBJ2-7; 10 nucleotides align to TRBD1. This CDR3 region has 15 residues. Per germline, CDR1 SGHRS and CDR2 YFSETQ. The V gene end was trimmed by 5 bases and the J gene end by 3 bases; junction bases not matched to a gene: 8. The CDR3 reads CASSLSGTGVYEQYF. CDR3 sequence (DNA): TGCGCCAGCAGTTTGTCCGGGACAGGGGTCTACGAGCAGTACTTC.

This clonotype came up many times. The chain is built from TRBV9 and TRBJ2-3; 14 positions agree with TRBD2. Per the germline V gene, CDR1 is SGDLS and CDR2 is YYNGEE. The CDR3 length is 16 residues. V was pared by 2 bases and J by 5 bases, with 4 bases of the junction left unmatched. CDR3 DNA: TGTGCCAGCAGCGTCGGACTAGCGGGAGGCGGAGATACGCAGTATTTT. It encodes CASSVGLAGGGDTQYF.

This clonotype was counted ten times or more. The rearrangement joins TRBV9 to TRBJ1-2; TRBD1 matches at 7 bases. From germline, CDR1 is SGDLS and CDR2 YYNGEE. V trimming: 4 bases; J trimming: 1 base; junction bases outside the gene matches: 7. There are 15 residues in the CDR3. The CDR3 is CASSPMDRINYGYTF. CDR3 DNA sequence: TGTGCCAGCAGCCCCATGGACAGGATTAACTATGGCTACACCTTC. Drawing the rest from reference TRBV9 and TRBJ1-2, the complete variable domain is DSGVTQTPKHLITATGQRVTLRCSPRSGDLSVYWYQQSLDQGLQFLIQYYNGEERAKGNILERFSAQQFPDLHSELNLSSLELGDSALYFCASSPMDRINYGYTFGSGTRLTVV.

Ten or more counts support this clonotype. This chain connects TRBV10-3 to TRBJ1-3; D unresolved. Trimming pared 10 bases from V and 0 bases from J, leaving 10 bases between. The length of the CDR3 is 13 residues. The germline V gene has CDR1 ENHRY and CDR2 SYGVKD. This CDR3 reads CATADGSGNTIYF. The CDR3 DNA reads TGTGCCACCGCAGACGGCTCTGGAAACACCATATATTTT.

This clonotype occurred many times. CDR3: CASSAPLGNTEAFF. The CDR3 region has the DNA TGTGCCAGCAGCGCCCCTCTGGGGAACACTGAAGCTTTCTTT. The J gene is TRBJ1-1, the V gene TRBV7-9; D uncertain. The germline V and J ends were trimmed by 5 bases and 1 base, with 11 bases remaining between them. From germline, CDR1 is SEHNR and CDR2 FQNEAQ (reference sequence). CDR3 length: 14 amino acids. Full variable domain (outside the CDR3, taken from reference TRBV7-9 and TRBJ1-1): DTGVSQNPRHKITKRGQNVTFRCDPISEHNRLYWYRQTLGQGPEFLTYFQNEAQLEKSRLLSDRFSAERPKGSFSTLEIQRTEQGDSAMYLCASSAPLGNTEAFFGQGTRLTVV.

At least ten counts were recorded for this clonotype. The chain uses TRBV27 and TRBJ2-5, with 8 positions matching TRBD1. V dropped 7 bases and J dropped 2; count of bases not matched to a gene: 9. The CDR3 totals 15 residues. Germline V gene sequence: CDR1 MNHEY, CDR2 SMNVEV (reference sequence). CDR3 bases: TGTGCCAGCACCAGACAGGGGACGGGGCAAGAGACCCAGTACTTC. Translated: CASTRQGTGQETQYF.

The sample holds many counts of this clonotype. The chain carries TRBV4-3 and TRBJ2-1, with D unclear. Germline CDR1 is LGHNA and CDR2 is YSLEER. The CDR3 length is 15 residues. Trimming cost V 3 bases and J 0 bases, with 9 bases left between them. CDR3 protein: CASSHGTSSYNEQFF. CDR3 nucleotides: TGCGCCAGCAGCCATGGTACCAGCTCCTACAATGAGCAGTTCTTC.

This clonotype was detected only a few times. The chain couples TRBV15 to TRBJ2-3; 13 positions match TRBD2. Germline V lookup: CDR1 LNHNV, CDR2 YYDKDF (reference sequence). The V segment lost 4 bases and the J segment 0 bases; nucleotides outside the gene matches: 7. This CDR3 is 18 amino acids long. The CDR3, as DNA: TGTGCCACCAGCAAGGGGACTAGCGGGGTCAGGAGCACAGATACGCAGTATTTT. It specifies CATSKGTSGVRSTDTQYF. Complete variable domain (other parts from reference TRBV15 and TRBJ2-3): DAMVIQNPRYQVTQFGKPVTLSCSQTLNHNVMYWYQQKSSQAPKLLFHYYDKDFNNEADTPDNFQSRRPNTSFCFLDIRSPGLGDTAMYLCATSKGTSGVRSTDTQYFGPGTRLTVL.

The sample holds many counts of this clonotype. The chain has TRBV6-5 and TRBJ2-3, with no clear D. Trimming cost V 0 bases and J 2 bases, with 12 bases left between them. Germline V gives CDR1 MNHEY, CDR2 SVGAGI. The CDR3 covers 16 residues. The CDR3 protein is CASSYSRLDNTDTQYF. The CDR3 bases are TGTGCCAGCAGTTACTCGAGGCTAGATAACACAGATACGCAGTATTTT.

This clonotype showed up many times. The chain combines TRBV5-1 with TRBJ1-2, with TRBD1 matching over 7 bases. The CDR3 spans 14 residues. With V trimmed by 2 bases and J by 8 bases, 9 bases remained unmatched. CDR1 and CDR2 (germline): SGHRS, YFSETQ. The CDR3 protein is CASSLGQVGGGYTF. The CDR3, as DNA: TGCGCCAGCAGCTTAGGACAGGTGGGAGGAGGCTACACCTTC.

The sample holds a few counts of this clonotype. V usage is TRBV6-5 and J usage is TRBJ1-1, with no clear D. The germline V and J ends were trimmed by 4 bases and 1 base, with 7 bases remaining between them. This CDR3 has 13 amino acids. CDR1 and CDR2 (germline): MNHEY, SVGAGI. For the CDR3, the DNA is TGTGCCAGCAGTTCAGAACCGAACACTGAAGCTTTCTTT. Protein sequence: CASSSEPNTEAFF.

This clonotype was found many times. This chain links TRBV29-1 with TRBJ1-2, with D unclear. Trimming removed 3 bases at V and 1 base at J, with 6 bases between. CDR3 size: 12 residues. Per germline, CDR1 SQVTM and CDR2 ANQGSEA. The chain's CDR3 is CSVDSSNYGYTF. Here the CDR3 DNA reads TGCAGCGTTGATAGCAGTAACTATGGCTACACCTTC.

This clonotype was counted only a few times. V is TRBV29-1 and J is TRBJ1-2; the D gene is possibly TRBD1 (6 bases). The CDR3 is made up of 13 amino acids. Germline V gene lookup returns CDR1 SQVTM and CDR2 ANQGSEA. Trimming removed 3 bases at V and 4 bases at J, with 12 bases between. The CDR3 protein is CSVDRRQAYGYTF. Written as DNA, the CDR3 is TGCAGCGTTGATAGGAGACAGGCCTATGGCTACACCTTC.

This clonotype has ten or more counts. This sequence joins TRBV9 and TRBJ2-3; D not certain. The V and J ends lost 0 bases and 4 bases respectively, with 18 bases between them. The CDR3 runs to 17 residues. CDR1 is SGDLS, CDR2 YYNGEE, per germline. The CDR3 sequence: CASSVGPGSPQADTQYF. The CDR3 coding sequence is TGTGCCAGCAGCGTAGGCCCAGGCAGCCCCCAGGCAGATACGCAGTATTTT.

This chain joins TRBV20-1 and TRBJ2-7; D remains unclear. Trimming took off 3 bases at V and 5 bases at J, with 5 bases between the two ends. The CDR3 covers 10 residues. Looked up from germline, CDR1 is DFQATT and CDR2 is SNEGSKA (reference sequence). CDR3 region: CSASSDEQYF. In nucleotides, the CDR3 is TGCAGTGCTAGTTCCGACGAGCAGTACTTC.

This clonotype was counted a few times. The chain combines TRBV4-1 with TRBJ1-1; 7 positions agree with TRBD1. Germline CDR1 is MGHRA and CDR2 is YSYEKL. This CDR3 is 15 amino acids long. J was trimmed by 6 bases and V by 1 base; bases with no gene match: 8. CDR3 sequence (DNA): TGCGCCAGCAGCCAAGGGGTGACAGGGCTGTCTGAAGCTTTCTTT. Translated, it gives CASSQGVTGLSEAFF.

This clonotype was counted at least ten times. This chain connects TRBV10-3 to TRBJ2-2; no definite D call. CDR1 is ENHRY, CDR2 SYGVKD, per germline. The length of the CDR3 is 11 residues. V was pared by 5 bases and J by 6 bases, with 4 bases between. The CDR3 nucleotides read TGTGCCATCAGTAAATCCGGGGAGCTGTTTTTT. Its translation: CAISKSGELFF.

Many counts were recorded for this clonotype. V usage is TRBV27 and J usage is TRBJ2-3; TRBD2 matches 9 bases. V gave up 3 bases and J gave up 6 bases; unmatched junction bases: 10. The CDR3 contains 16 residues. Per the germline V gene, CDR1 is MNHEY and CDR2 is SMNVEV (reference sequence). The CDR3 spells CASSFVRRGGSDTQYF. CDR3 nucleotides: TGTGCCAGCAGTTTTGTTCGGCGGGGGGGCTCGGATACGCAGTATTTT.

This clonotype was observed at least ten times. V usage is TRBV28 and J usage is TRBJ1-1, with unresolved D. The germline V gene encodes CDR1 MDHEN and CDR2 SYDVKM. CDR3 length: 15 residues. The V end was cut by 3 bases, the J end by 1 base, with 12 bases between. The CDR3: CASSFLVAENTEAFF. The CDR3 nucleotides read TGTGCCAGCAGTTTTTTGGTGGCAGAGAACACTGAAGCTTTCTTT.

This clonotype occurred many times. V usage is TRBV28 and J usage is TRBJ2-1; 8 bases map to TRBD2. This CDR3 has 17 amino acids. CDR1 and CDR2 (germline): MDHEN, SYDVKM. V dropped 5 bases and J dropped 2; count of bases not matched to a gene: 11. CDR3 loop: CASSLSLTSGPYNEQFF. In nucleotides, the CDR3 is TGTGCCAGCAGTCTTTCCCTCACTAGCGGACCCTACAATGAGCAGTTCTTC.

This clonotype was counted ten times or more. CDR3 sequence (DNA): TGTGCCACCAGTGATCCCGGGGACTACAATGAGCAGTTCTTC. Translating it yields CATSDPGDYNEQFF. The chain is built from TRBV24-1 and TRBJ2-1; D might be TRBD2 (5 bases). Trimming stripped 3 bases from V and 3 bases from J, with 8 bases between. Germline V lookup: CDR1 KGHDR, CDR2 SFDVKD. The CDR3 runs to 14 residues.

This clonotype was recorded at least ten times. V usage is TRBV5-1 and J usage is TRBJ1-2, with D unclear. The CDR3 totals 13 residues. In germline, CDR1 is SGHRS, CDR2 YFSETQ. V lost 4 bases and J 6 bases, leaving 13 bases between the germline ends. The CDR3 region is CASSQRTRDGYTF. CDR3 in DNA: TGCGCCAGCAGCCAGCGGACCCGAGATGGCTACACCTTC. The whole variable domain, remainder taken from reference TRBV5-1 and TRBJ1-2, is KAGVTQTPRYLIKTRGQQVTLSCSPISGHRSVSWYQQTPGQGLQFLFEYFSETQRNKGNFPGRFSGRQFSNSRSEMNVSTLELGDSALYLCASSQRTRDGYTFGSGTRLTVV.